This T cell receptor (beta chain) originates from a study of regulatory dendritic cells for organ transplantation (dated 2017 in TCRdb). About the investigation overall: TCRbeta repertoires were sequenced from sorted naive and memory CD4+ and CD8+ T cells before and after allostimulation with regulatory or mature dendritic cells. Broad study findings and their caveats: The repertoires of naive CD4+ and CD8+ T cells were highly diverse, while memory cell repertoires were less diverse, with memory CD8+ cells being the most oligoclonal. Among the resting subsets, the most alloreactive TCR clonotypes were found in memory CD8+ T cells. The authors pointed out considerable heterogeneity between individuals in the alloreactive memory CD8+ T cell pool, and only a couple of subjects were sequenced. Expansion of memory CD8+ clones was induced by allostimulation in both subjects, but more limited expansion appeared to be induced by regulatory dendritic cells than by mature dendritic cells.

To note about this clone: This clone's antigen is unknown. No much larger clone exists at a distance of one base, and base qualities are not known.

TCRbeta CDR3 regions were amplified by multiplexed two-step PCR using Vbeta-specific forward primers and Jbeta-specific reverse primers. TCRbeta libraries were sequenced on an Illumina instrument through the immunoSEQ service. The study's own analysis went as follows. V, D and J genes were assigned using IMGT annotation, and counts were corrected for multiplex PCR bias using synthetic CDR3 analogues. Repertoire clonality was computed in the immunoSEQ Analyzer as one minus normalized Shannon entropy. Fisher's exact test with Benjamini-Hochberg false discovery rate control was used to define clonal expansion, with two-tailed P<0.01. TCRdb re-hosts the immuneACCESS table, in-frame sequences only. Its copies lack some clones; in the studies checked, an unresolved V gene accounts for under half of them, and the cause for the rest is not known. Clone size and the V and J calls come from that table; the DNA yielded D and trimming. Within this sample are fewer than 40,000 clones, with 75% to 95% of them counted one time only. Of the sample, about 0.11% falls within the top ten clones.

FACS was used to sort CD4+ or CD8+ cells into naive T cells, defined as CD45RA+, and memory T cells, defined as CD45RO+. The T cells used for TCR sequencing were obtained from two healthy control subjects. Sorted T cell subsets that were not stimulated were used as baseline controls for the mixed lymphocyte reactions. The Qiagen DNeasy Blood & Tissue Kit was used for extraction of genomic DNA. The germline V gene (reference sequence) gives CDR1 as LNHDA and CDR2 as SQIVND. The CDR3 has 14 amino acids, counting the end cysteine and phenylalanine. CDR3 DNA is the only sequence kept; it has 42 bases, read in frame from the first base. Deletion took 3 bases off V and 1 base off J, with a span of 10 bases between the germline ends.

The sequencing sample was made of naive CD8+ T cells from blood. The intended sense of this specimen's cell subset or site label: CD45RA+ naive T cells. The chain joins TRBV19 to TRBJ2-7; no confident D gene assignment can be made. This TCR derives from a human donor in good health. The encoded CDR3 is CASSMGEGSYEQYF. Here is the DNA: TGTGCCAGTAGTATGGGTGAAGGGTCCTACGAGCAGTACTTC.